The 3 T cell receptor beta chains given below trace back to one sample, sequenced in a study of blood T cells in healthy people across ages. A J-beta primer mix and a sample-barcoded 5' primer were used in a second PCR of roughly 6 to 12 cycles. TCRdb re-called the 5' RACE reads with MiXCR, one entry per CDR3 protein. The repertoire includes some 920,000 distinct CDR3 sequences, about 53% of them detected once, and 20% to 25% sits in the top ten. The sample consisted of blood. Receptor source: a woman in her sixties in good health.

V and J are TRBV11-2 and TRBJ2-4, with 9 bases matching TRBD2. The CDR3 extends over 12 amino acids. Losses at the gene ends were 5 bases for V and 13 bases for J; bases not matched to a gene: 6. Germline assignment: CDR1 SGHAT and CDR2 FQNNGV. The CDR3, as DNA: TGTGCCAGCAGCACGGGACTAGCAGACCAGTACTTC. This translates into CASSTGLADQYF.

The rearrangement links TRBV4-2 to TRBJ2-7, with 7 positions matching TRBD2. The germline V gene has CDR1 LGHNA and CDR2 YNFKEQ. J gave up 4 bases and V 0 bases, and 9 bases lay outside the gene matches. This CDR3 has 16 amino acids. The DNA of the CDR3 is TGTGCCAGCAGCCAAGATTGGGCGGGAGATACGTACGAGCAGTACTTC. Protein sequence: CASSQDWAGDTYEQYF.

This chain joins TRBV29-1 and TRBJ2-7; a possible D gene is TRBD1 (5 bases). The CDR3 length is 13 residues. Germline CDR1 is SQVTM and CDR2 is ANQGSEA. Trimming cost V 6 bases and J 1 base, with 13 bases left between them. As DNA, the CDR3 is TGCAGCGTGCTACAGGACCGGTCCTACGAGCAGTACTTC. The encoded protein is CSVLQDRSYEQYF.